This passage covers 15 T cell receptor beta chains from one sample sequenced in a study of a mutant IDH1 vaccine in newly diagnosed glioma (dated by TCRdb to about 2021). Library generation was performed with the immunoSEQ multiplex PCR assay. TCRdb mirrors the immuneACCESS table, restricted to in-frame sequences. Some clones are absent from its copies; in checked studies, under half trace to an unresolved V gene, and the reason for the others is unknown. This sample gives 45,000 to 70,000 clones in total; 75% to 95% of them show up just once. The top ten hold 2.5% to 3% of the sample. The time point tag for this specimen amounts to: baseline, week 1 (first vaccination visit). The treatment or condition label for this specimen denotes: pre-vaccination baseline after standard-of-care therapy. The material sequenced was PBMCs, taken from a glioma patient treated with radiotherapy, temozolomide or both. The receptors here all came from a man aged 50 to 60 with glioma.

The chain combines TRBV4-2 with TRBJ2-7; TRBD1 aligns across 9 bases. The CDR3 totals 18 residues. V lost 0 bases and J lost 3; bases outside the gene matches: 12. The germline CDR1 and CDR2 sequences are LGHNA and YNFKEQ. CDR3 residues: CASSQDQGPGQGHYEQYF. The CDR3 DNA reads as TGTGCCAGCAGCCAAGATCAGGGGCCGGGACAGGGTCACTACGAGCAGTACTTC.

The V call is TRBV7-8, the J call TRBJ1-1, with D uncertain. The V gene lost 1 base and the J gene lost 1 base, with 7 bases spanning the gap. Germline V gives CDR1 SGHVS, CDR2 FQNEAQ. This CDR3 has 14 amino acids. The CDR3 sequence: CASSLDNRNTEAFF. In DNA, the CDR3 is TGTGCCAGCAGCTTAGATAACAGGAACACTGAAGCTTTCTTT.

The chain links TRBV28 to TRBJ1-5; 7 bases map to TRBD1. Germline CDR1 and CDR2: MDHEN and SYDVKM. V dropped 4 bases and J dropped 6; count of bases not matched to a gene: 6. CDR3 length: 14 residues. The CDR3 reads CASSSEGAVQPQHF. As DNA, the CDR3 is TGTGCCAGCAGTTCCGAGGGGGCGGTTCAGCCCCAGCATTTT.

This clone was seen a single time. The chain uses TRBV27 and TRBJ1-1; D is unclear. CDR1 is MNHEY and CDR2 is SMNVEV in the germline V gene (reference sequence). This CDR3 is 14 amino acids long. V lost 4 bases and J lost 5, with 14 bases in between. CDR3 nucleotides: TGTGCCAGCAGTTCCGCGGGAGGGAATACTGAAGCTTTCTTT. Protein product: CASSSAGGNTEAFF.

The DNA for the CDR3 is TGTGCCAGCAGTGCCGGGCCTAGCGGTCACAATGAGCAGTTCTTC. Its translation is CASSAGPSGHNEQFF. This chain joins TRBV2 and TRBJ2-1, with 7 bases that match TRBD2. Per the germline V gene, CDR1 is SNHLY and CDR2 is FYNNEI. The V segment lost 4 bases and the J segment 5 bases; nucleotides outside the gene matches: 8. The CDR3 is made up of 15 amino acids.

The CDR3 nucleotides are TGTGCCAGCAGCGTAGCCGAACTCACCGGGGAGCTGTTTTTT. Its translation: CASSVAELTGELFF. The chain links TRBV9 to TRBJ2-2; D unclear. The V gene lost 0 bases and the J gene lost 4 bases, with 7 bases spanning the gap. CDR3 length: 14 residues. Germline V gene sequence: CDR1 SGDLS, CDR2 YYNGEE.

The chain joins TRBV28 to TRBJ2-1; 16 nucleotides line up with TRBD2. V was clipped by 6 bases and J by 9 bases; unmatched bases: 5. The CDR3 is made up of 15 amino acids. Germline values: CDR1 MDHEN, CDR2 SYDVKM. The chain's CDR3 is CASRGLAGGPVEQFF. The CDR3 nucleotides are TGTGCCAGCAGGGGACTAGCGGGAGGGCCGGTTGAGCAGTTCTTC. The full variable domain, rest sourced from reference TRBV28 and TRBJ2-1, is DVKVTQSSRYLVKRTGEKVFLECVQDMDHENMFWYRQDPGLGLRLIYFSYDVKMKEKGDIPEGYSVSREKKERFSLILESASTNQTSMYLCASRGLAGGPVEQFFGPGTRLTVL.

The CDR3 reads CASSFGGAMGETQYF. In DNA form, the CDR3 reads TGTGCCAGCAGCTTCGGGGGGGCCATGGGGGAGACCCAGTACTTC. This chain links TRBV5-4 with TRBJ2-5; TRBD2 aligns across 8 bases. CDR3 length: 15 amino acids. Germline V gives CDR1 SGHNT, CDR2 YYREEE (reference sequence). V shed 2 bases and J 5 bases; nucleotides not matched to a gene: 8.

This clone was recorded once. The rearrangement links TRBV19 to TRBJ2-7; TRBD1 aligns across 9 bases. The CDR3 sequence is 13 residues long. CDR1 and CDR2 (germline): LNHDA, SQIVND (reference sequence). V lost 7 bases, J lost 5 bases, and 6 bases stayed unmatched. This CDR3 is CASTTGTGNEQYF. CDR3 sequence (DNA): TGTGCCAGTACCACAGGGACAGGGAACGAGCAGTACTTC.

This chain uses TRBV7-9 with TRBJ1-4; 7 bases map to TRBD1. The CDR3 contains 14 residues. V lost 4 bases and J lost 8; bases outside the gene matches: 7. Germline V gives CDR1 SEHNR, CDR2 FQNEAQ (reference sequence). This CDR3 reads CASSSTGLGEKLFF. CDR3 bases: TGTGCCAGCAGCTCGACAGGGCTGGGGGAAAAACTGTTTTTT.

This clone was observed a handful of times. This chain links TRBV6-5 with TRBJ1-5; D gene uncertain. V was clipped by 0 bases and J by 4 bases, with 10 bases between them. This CDR3 contains 15 residues. The germline V gene encodes CDR1 MNHEY and CDR2 SVGAGI. The CDR3 DNA is TGTGCCAGCAGTTACTCGACGTCAGGTAATCAGCCCCAGCATTTT. This sequence encodes CASSYSTSGNQPQHF.

The V call is TRBV7-2, the J call TRBJ1-1; no clear D gene. V was pared by 8 bases and J by 4 bases, with 11 bases between. This CDR3 is 12 amino acids long. The germline V gene encodes CDR1 SGHTA and CDR2 FQGNSA. The CDR3 region is CASPPDRTEAFF. For the CDR3, the DNA is TGTGCCAGCCCCCCTGATCGCACTGAAGCTTTCTTT.

A single count supports this clone. This chain connects TRBV4-1 to TRBJ2-7, with D possibly TRBD2 on 5 matching bases. The germline V gene encodes CDR1 MGHRA and CDR2 YSYEKL. Trimming removed 4 bases from V and 1 base from J, with 14 bases in between. This CDR3 is 15 amino acids long. CDR3 sequence reads: CASSPAWTSSYEQYF. As DNA, the CDR3 is TGCGCCAGCAGCCCCGCCTGGACTTCTTCCTACGAGCAGTACTTC.

This chain joins TRBV28 and TRBJ2-1, with 10 bases matching TRBD1. Trimming at V came to 7 bases and at J to 2 bases, leaving 8 bases not matched to a gene. The CDR3 covers 16 residues. Germline assignment: CDR1 MDHEN and CDR2 SYDVKM. In DNA form, the CDR3 reads TGTGCCAGCACCACCGGCGGGACAGGGGCCTACAATGAGCAGTTCTTC. Translated: CASTTGGTGAYNEQFF.

The rearrangement uses TRBV7-9 and TRBJ2-2; no firm D call. V lost 1 base and J lost 6, with 12 bases in between. Germline values: CDR1 SEHNR, CDR2 FQNEAQ (reference sequence). This CDR3 is built from 15 residues. The CDR3 bases are TGTGCCAGCAGCTTAGGTCGGCAGAAGGCCGGGGAGCTGTTTTTT. It is translated as CASSLGRQKAGELFF. The full variable domain, its missing parts supplied by reference TRBV7-9 and TRBJ2-2, is DTGVSQNPRHKITKRGQNVTFRCDPISEHNRLYWYRQTLGQGPEFLTYFQNEAQLEKSRLLSDRFSAERPKGSFSTLEIQRTEQGDSAMYLCASSLGRQKAGELFFGEGSRLTVL.